Listed here are 32 T cell receptor beta chains from one sample, sequenced in a study of tumor-infiltrating lymphocytes in localized non-small cell lung cancer. Assay used: immunoSEQ multiplex PCR; TCRdb lists only in-frame clones, some missing. Of about 8,900 clones listed, 60% to 70% are singletons. The specimen was uninvolved lung tissue not adjacent to the tumor. The receptors originated from a human donor with non-small cell lung cancer.

The rearrangement uses TRBV27 and TRBJ2-7; D possibly corresponds to TRBD1 (6 bases). Germline CDR1 reads MNHEY; CDR2 reads SMNVEV (reference sequence). The CDR3 spans 15 residues. The germline V and J ends were trimmed by 3 bases and 2 bases, with 14 bases remaining between them. CDR3 amino acids: CASSFSQGTAYEQYF. DNA for the CDR3: TGTGCCAGCAGTTTCTCTCAGGGGACCGCCTACGAGCAGTACTTC.

The genes are TRBV7-2 and TRBJ2-3; D is undetermined. This CDR3 region has 14 residues. Germline-derived CDR1 and CDR2 are SGHTA and FQGNSA. V lost 0 bases to trimming and J lost 5 bases, with 9 bases between them. The CDR3 loop reads CASSLARSRDTQYF. DNA of the CDR3: TGTGCCAGCAGCTTAGCTAGGAGTCGAGATACGCAGTATTTT.

This sequence joins TRBV5-1 and TRBJ2-7, with a tentative D call TRBD2 (5 bases). V lost 5 bases, J lost 6 bases, and 9 bases lay in between. This CDR3 is 11 amino acids long. CDR1 SGHRS and CDR2 YFSETQ come from the germline V gene. The DNA for the CDR3 is TGCGCCAGCAGATTTGCGGGCGAGCAGTACTTC. It is translated as CASRFAGEQYF.

This clone turned up a few times. J is TRBJ2-2 and V is TRBV5-1, with a tentative D call TRBD2 (5 bases). The CDR3 length is 14 residues. The germline CDR1 and CDR2 sequences are SGHRS and YFSETQ. Trimming pared 0 bases from V and 6 bases from J, leaving 9 bases between. The CDR3 DNA reads TGCGCCAGCAGCTTGGACGGGATGTCCGGGGAGCTGTTTTTT. Amino acid sequence: CASSLDGMSGELFF.

This clone turned up a few times. V usage is TRBV10-3 and J usage is TRBJ1-1; 10 bases align to TRBD1. The CDR3 spans 16 residues. Germline loops: CDR1 ENHRY, CDR2 SYGVKD. V dropped 7 bases and J dropped 11; count of bases not matched to a gene: 19. The CDR3 loop reads CAITGTPTGTGEAAFF. CDR3 nucleotides: TGTGCCATCACCGGAACCCCCACCGGGACAGGGGAAGCGGCTTTCTTT.

The CDR3 DNA sequence: TGTGCCAGCAGCCCCGGGGATATCAATCAGCCCCAGCATTTT. Encoded protein: CASSPGDINQPQHF. This chain uses TRBV6-6 with TRBJ1-5; D ambiguous. The CDR3 loop spans 14 amino acids. Trimming pared 6 bases from V and 3 bases from J, leaving 12 bases between. Germline-derived CDR1 and CDR2 are MNHNY and SVGAGI (reference sequence).

This clone counts as medium-sized (0.01 to 0.1%). The chain combines TRBV4-2 with TRBJ2-7; tentatively, D is TRBD2 (5 bases). The CDR3 covers 13 residues. CDR1 and CDR2 (germline): LGHNA, YNFKEQ. Between the trimmed V and J ends, which lost 6 bases and 0 bases, there was a span of 9 bases. CDR3 sequence reads: CASREASSYEQYF. CDR3 nucleotides: TGTGCCAGCAGGGAGGCCAGCTCCTACGAGCAGTACTTC.

The CDR3 DNA reads TGTGCCAGTAGCCGGGGTGCTAACTATGGCTACACCTTC. Translating gives CASSRGANYGYTF. The rearrangement uses TRBV19 and TRBJ1-2, with D unresolved. The CDR3 runs 13 residues. The germline V gene has CDR1 LNHDA and CDR2 SQIVND (reference sequence). V lost 6 bases to trimming and J lost 0 bases, with 8 bases between them.

The chain carries TRBV14 and TRBJ1-2; the D is unclear. This CDR3 is 17 amino acids long. The germline V and J ends were trimmed by 1 base and 7 bases, with 22 bases remaining between them. The germline CDR1 and CDR2 sequences are SGHDN and FVKESK. For the CDR3, the DNA is TGTGCCAGCAGCCAAGTAGGGTGGACTCGTGGGGTCACTGGCTACACCTTC. It is translated as CASSQVGWTRGVTGYTF. Variable domain in full (rest from reference TRBV14 and TRBJ1-2): EAGVTQFPSHSVIEKGQTVTLRCDPISGHDNLYWYRRVMGKEIKFLLHFVKESKQDESGMPNNRFLAERTGGTYSTLKVQPAELEDSGVYFCASSQVGWTRGVTGYTFGSGTRLTVV.

J is TRBJ2-1 and V is TRBV7-8, with a possible D match to TRBD2 (6 bases). This CDR3 region has 15 residues. V was clipped by 3 bases and J by 6 bases, with 15 bases between them. In germline, CDR1 is SGHVS, CDR2 FQNEAQ. The CDR3 coding sequence is TGTGCCAGCAGCTTGGTCGGGAGTCGATTCAATGAGCAGTTCTTC. Its translation: CASSLVGSRFNEQFF.

This sequence joins TRBV19 and TRBJ1-4; D perhaps matches TRBD1 (6 bases). This CDR3 is built from 15 residues. The germline V gene has CDR1 LNHDA and CDR2 SQIVND (reference sequence). Trimming pared 3 bases from V and 8 bases from J, leaving 16 bases between. For the CDR3, the DNA is TGTGCCAGTAGTATCGGACAGTCGCGGGGGGAAAAACTGTTTTTT. This codes for CASSIGQSRGEKLFF.

This clone was detected a few times. The chain has TRBV7-8 and TRBJ2-6; tentative D call: TRBD1 (5 bases). This CDR3 is 16 amino acids long. Germline lookup yields CDR1 SGHVS and CDR2 FQNEAQ. V was trimmed by 1 base and J by 0 bases, leaving 7 bases between them. The CDR3 DNA is TGTGCCAGCAGCTTAGGCCAGGGCTCTGGGGCCAACGTCCTGACTTTC. It yields the protein CASSLGQGSGANVLTF.

This rearrangement joins TRBV2 to TRBJ2-7; D remains ambiguous. Deletions cut 5 bases from V and 0 bases from J, with 11 bases between. The CDR3 extends over 14 amino acids. Germline V CDR1 and CDR2: SNHLY, FYNNEI. CDR3 nucleotide sequence: TGTGCCAGCAGTTTGACCAGAACCTCCTACGAGCAGTACTTC. Its protein is CASSLTRTSYEQYF. Variable domain in full (rest from reference TRBV2 and TRBJ2-7): EPEVTQTPSHQVTQMGQEVILRCVPISNHLYFYWYRQILGQKVEFLVSFYNNEISEKSEIFDDQFSVERPDGSNFTLKIRSTKLEDSAMYFCASSLTRTSYEQYFGPGTRLTVT.

CDR3 amino acids: CASSYSRYEQYF. In DNA form, the CDR3 reads TGTGCCAGCAGTTACTCTCGCTACGAGCAGTACTTC. The chain is built from TRBV6-5 and TRBJ2-7; no clear D. The germline V and J ends were trimmed by 0 bases and 3 bases, with 3 bases remaining between them. Germline CDR1 MNHEY, CDR2 SVGAGI. The CDR3 covers 12 residues.

Comments on this clone: A much larger clone sits a single nucleotide away, making a read error possible. The genes are TRBV7-3 and TRBJ2-1; 9 bases map to TRBD2. With 5 bases clipped from V and 7 bases from J, the junction kept 12 bases outside the gene matches. The germline V gene encodes CDR1 SGHTA and CDR2 FQGTGA. The CDR3 totals 16 residues. As DNA, the CDR3 is TGTGCCAGCAGCCCCCCCCCGGGCGGGAGGGTGAATGAGCAGTTCTTC. Its protein product is CASSPPPGGRVNEQFF. Complete variable domain (other parts from reference TRBV7-3 and TRBJ2-1): GAGVSQTPSNKVTEKGKYVELRCDPISGHTALYWYRQSLGQGPEFLIYFQGTGAADDSGLPNDRFFAVRPEGSVSTLKIQRTERGDSAVYLCASSPPPGGRVNEQFFGPGTRLTVL.

This clone was recorded a few times. The V call is TRBV6-5, the J call TRBJ2-7, with D hard to call. Germline loops: CDR1 MNHEY, CDR2 SVGAGI. This CDR3 has 15 amino acids. V dropped 6 bases and J dropped 4 bases, with 19 bases sitting between them. CDR3 nucleotides: TGTGCCAGCAGCTCGCCCGGGCAAGGCGTGTACGAGCAGTACTTC. Translation gives CASSSPGQGVYEQYF.

The gene calls are TRBV6-5 and TRBJ1-2; TRBD1 might be the D (6 bases). The CDR3 contains 12 residues. CDR1 and CDR2 from the germline V gene are MNHEY and SVGAGI. Trimming took 6 bases from V and 8 from J, leaving 13 bases between them. The CDR3 DNA follows: TGTGCCAGCAGCTCACAGGGTTGGGGCTACACCTTC. Protein: CASSSQGWGYTF.

This chain uses TRBV10-3 with TRBJ1-4, with D possibly matching TRBD1 (6 bases). The CDR3 runs to 16 residues. V was cut by 0 bases and J by 8 bases, with 16 bases left in between. Germline CDR1 is ENHRY and CDR2 is SYGVKD. The CDR3 sequence is CAISESGGGRGEKLFF. Here the CDR3 DNA reads TGTGCCATCAGTGAGTCCGGTGGGGGGCGCGGCGAAAAACTGTTTTTT.

The CDR3 sequence: CASSPRGYEQYF. The CDR3 bases are TGTGCCAGCAGTCCTAGGGGGTACGAGCAGTACTTC. V is TRBV6-5 and J is TRBJ2-7, with D possibly matching TRBD1 (6 bases). CDR1 and CDR2 (germline): MNHEY, SVGAGI. The CDR3 length is 12 residues. V lost 5 bases to trimming and J lost 4 bases, with 9 bases between them.

The V gene is TRBV7-2, the J gene TRBJ2-7, with D possibly TRBD1 on 5 matching bases. V lost 1 base and J 3 bases, leaving 10 bases between the germline ends. The CDR3 is 14 amino acids. Germline loops: CDR1 SGHTA, CDR2 FQGNSA. CDR3 in DNA: TGTGCCAGCAGCTTAGGCCGGACAATCTACGAGCAGTACTTC. Its translation: CASSLGRTIYEQYF.

In this sample, this clone turned up once. The chain joins TRBV13 to TRBJ2-7; no clear D gene. The V end was cut by 0 bases, the J end by 4 bases, with 4 bases between. The CDR3 is made up of 12 amino acids. CDR1 is PRHDT, CDR2 FYEKMQ, per germline (reference sequence). CDR3 DNA sequence: TGTGCCAGCAGCTTAGGACGTTACGAGCAGTACTTC. It encodes CASSLGRYEQYF.

This clone was detected only a few times. The rearrangement links TRBV5-4 to TRBJ1-1, with TRBD1 matching 7 bases. CDR3 length equals 16 residues. V dropped 4 bases and J dropped 1; count of bases not matched to a gene: 10. Germline V gene data show CDR1 as SGHNT and CDR2 as YYREEE (reference sequence). The CDR3 nucleotides are TGTGCCAGCAGCCCCCCGGGACAGCTAAAGAACACTGAAGCTTTCTTT. Translated: CASSPPGQLKNTEAFF.

The chain recombines TRBV27 with TRBJ2-7, with D possibly called TRBD1 or TRBD2 (5 bases each). Germline V gene data show CDR1 as MNHEY and CDR2 as SMNVEV (reference sequence). The CDR3 runs 14 residues. The ends were cut back, 3 bases at V and 2 bases at J, with 11 bases in the middle. The CDR3 sequence is CASSLLRGAYEQYF. The CDR3 DNA follows: TGTGCCAGCAGTTTGCTCCGAGGGGCCTACGAGCAGTACTTC.

This clone was counted between two and nine times. The chain has TRBV27 and TRBJ2-3; D not resolved. With 2 bases removed from V and 3 bases from J, the gap between germline ends came to 9 bases. The CDR3 length is 14 residues. The germline gives CDR1 MNHEY, CDR2 SMNVEV (reference sequence). CDR3 bases: TGTGCCAGCAGTTTAGGTCTCCTTACAGATACGCAGTATTTT. Translated, it gives CASSLGLLTDTQYF.

Worth noting for this clone: Mismatch with germline at one junction end may stem from a read error. This chain uses TRBV2 with TRBJ2-1; D is ambiguous. This CDR3 is 11 amino acids long. Germline CDR1 and CDR2: SNHLY and FYNNEI. DNA for the CDR3: TGTGCCAGCAGTGTATTGCGTGAGCCGTTCTTC. Translating gives CASSVLREPFF.

The chain couples TRBV7-9 to TRBJ1-5; TRBD1 agrees at 7 bases. Germline trimming cut 5 bases from V and 6 bases from J; bases unmatched to any gene: 7. This CDR3 is built from 14 residues. Germline CDR1 is SEHNR and CDR2 is FQNEAQ (reference sequence). CDR3 amino acids: CASSHTTGPQPQHF. As DNA, the CDR3 is TGTGCCAGCAGCCATACGACAGGGCCTCAGCCCCAGCATTTT. The variable domain in full, with the rest retrieved from reference TRBV7-9 and TRBJ1-5, is DTGVSQNPRHKITKRGQNVTFRCDPISEHNRLYWYRQTLGQGPEFLTYFQNEAQLEKSRLLSDRFSAERPKGSFSTLEIQRTEQGDSAMYLCASSHTTGPQPQHFGDGTRLSIL.

The chain joins TRBV4-1 to TRBJ1-4, with 11 bases aligning to TRBD1. The CDR3 loop spans 16 amino acids. Germline lookup yields CDR1 MGHRA and CDR2 YSYEKL. V lost 2 bases, J lost 7 bases, and 6 bases stayed unmatched. CDR3 region: CASSQRSGTGGEKLFF. The CDR3 DNA sequence: TGCGCCAGCAGCCAACGTTCCGGGACAGGGGGTGAAAAACTGTTTTTT.

The rearrangement links TRBV21-1 to TRBJ2-3; the table's D call TRBD1 went unverified against the DNA. TRBV21-1 is a pseudogene. There are 12 residues in the CDR3. In DNA, the CDR3 is TGTGCCAGCAGCAAAGCGCAGGATACGCAGTATTTT. Translated: CASSKAQDTQYF.

The chain employs TRBV6-6 and TRBJ2-7, with 7 bases identical to TRBD1. J lost 1 base, V lost 2 bases, and 2 bases had no gene match. This CDR3 is built from 14 residues. Germline CDR1 MNHNY, CDR2 SVGAGI (reference sequence). Written as DNA, the CDR3 is TGTGCCAGCAGTTACCAGGGACAGTCCTACGAGCAGTACTTC. Its translation: CASSYQGQSYEQYF.

This chain joins TRBV29-1 and TRBJ2-7, with D hard to call. The V end lost 0 bases, the J end lost 0 bases, and 6 bases lay between the germline ends. CDR1 is SQVTM and CDR2 is ANQGSEA in the germline V gene. This CDR3 comprises 13 residues. For the CDR3, the DNA is TGCAGCGTTGAAGAAGACAACTCCTACGAGCAGTACTTC. It is translated as CSVEEDNSYEQYF.

V gene TRBV28 combines with J gene TRBJ2-1; 8 bases fit TRBD2. J lost 2 bases, V lost 10 bases, and 25 bases had no gene match. The germline CDR1 and CDR2 sequences are MDHEN and SYDVKM. This CDR3 is 20 amino acids long. This chain's CDR3 is CATVGSGSTPLAATYNEQFF. In DNA, the CDR3 is TGTGCCACCGTCGGTTCTGGGTCTACACCACTAGCGGCGACCTACAATGAGCAGTTCTTC.

This chain connects TRBV7-9 to TRBJ2-5, with no clear D. CDR1 SEHNR and CDR2 FQNEAQ come from the germline V gene (reference sequence). The CDR3 consists of 11 residues. Trimming cost V 3 bases and J 6 bases, with 5 bases left between them. The CDR3 DNA sequence: TGTGCCAGCAGCTTCAGGAAGACCCAGTACTTC. Translated, it gives CASSFRKTQYF. The full variable domain, rest sourced from reference TRBV7-9 and TRBJ2-5, is DTGVSQNPRHKITKRGQNVTFRCDPISEHNRLYWYRQTLGQGPEFLTYFQNEAQLEKSRLLSDRFSAERPKGSFSTLEIQRTEQGDSAMYLCASSFRKTQYFGPGTRLLVL.